This is a list of T cell receptor beta chains from one sample in a study of blood T cell repertoires in COVID-19. Measured with immunoSEQ multiplex PCR; TCRdb has only the in-frame clones, and not every one. The table has 200,000 to 250,000 clones, 70% to 85% seen once; the top ten hold around 16%. Input material: PBMCs or T cells enriched from blood (not recorded which). Receptors originate from a man aged 35 to 55 who had recovered from COVID-19. CDR3s include the opening cysteine and the closing phenylalanine or tryptophan. The D gene is left open where the match is weak. The size field is filled for only some rows; it gives once, few, many or a size class.

TRBJ1-2 TRBD1 TRBV19 few TGTGCCAGTACCTCCGGTACAGGGGCTTGGTATGGCTACACCTTC CASTSGTGAWYGYTF
TRBJ2-1 TRBD1 TRBV10-3 NA TGTGCCATCAGTGAGTCATGGGGCGGACAGGCGAACAATGAGCAGTTCTTC CAISESWGGQANNEQFF
TRBJ1-2 TRBD1 TRBV2 NA TGTGCCAGCAGTTCTCTACAGGGGGCCGCGGGCTACACCTTC CASSSLQGAAGYTF
TRBJ2-6 TRBD2 TRBV7-2 NA TGTGCCAGCAGCTTGCGGGGGGTTAGTGGGGCCAACGTCCTGACTTTC CASSLRGVSGANVLTF
TRBJ1-2 TRBD1 TRBV5-1 NA TGCGCCAGCAGCCCTCTGGCAGGGGGCGAGAATGGCTACACCTTC CASSPLAGGENGYTF
TRBJ1-5 NA TRBV3-1/TRBV3-2 NA TGTGCCAGCGGGAATTCCAGGGGTCAGCCCCAGCATTTT CASGNSRGQPQHF
TRBJ2-6 NA TRBV9 NA TGTGCCAGCAGCTTTTATCGAGGGGGTCCCGAATACTCTGGGGCCAACGTCCTGACTTTC CASSFYRGGPEYSGANVLTF
TRBJ1-5 NA TRBV12-3/TRBV12-4 NA TGTGCCAGCAGTTTTTCTTCTCAGCCCCAGCATTTT CASSFSSQPQHF
TRBJ2-3 NA TRBV2 NA TGTGCCAGCAAGGCTAGCCCCCCCCTGGATACGCAGTATTTT CASKASPPLDTQYF
TRBJ1-5 TRBD1 TRBV24-1 few TGTGCCACCAGTGAACCAGGGGGGAGTCAGCCCCAGCATTTT CATSEPGGSQPQHF
TRBJ1-1 NA TRBV3-1/TRBV3-2 few TGTGCCAGCAGGGGGCAAGGCACTGAAGCTTTCTTT CASRGQGTEAFF
TRBJ1-2 NA TRBV12-3/TRBV12-4 many TGTGCCAGCAGTTTGAGGCGGATCTATGGCTACACCTTC CASSLRRIYGYTF
TRBJ1-4 NA TRBV9 NA TGTGCCAGCAGCCCCGGTGTAACTAATGAAAAACTGTTTTTT CASSPGVTNEKLFF
TRBJ2-1 TRBD1 TRBV11-2 NA TGTGCCAGCAGCTTTCGACAGGGAAGTGAGCAGTTCTTC CASSFRQGSEQFF
TRBJ2-7 NA TRBV2 NA TGTGCCAGCAGTGAAGGGAGCGGCCCACTCTACGAGCAGTACTTC CASSEGSGPLYEQYF
TRBJ2-7 TRBD1 TRBV6-4 NA TGTGCCAGCCCCGACAGGGGCACCTACGAGCAGTACTTC CASPDRGTYEQYF
TRBJ2-1 TRBD2 TRBV10-1 NA TGCGCCAGCAGTGAGGGGTCTAGCGGCTACAATGAGCAGTTCTTC CASSEGSSGYNEQFF
TRBJ1-1 NA TRBV3-1/TRBV3-2 NA TGTGCCAGCAGCCTTAGGAACAGGAACACTGAAGCTTTCTTT CASSLRNRNTEAFF
TRBJ2-1 TRBD2 TRBV11-2 NA TGTGCCAGCAGCGAGCCTAGCGGGATATCCGGTGAGCAGTTCTTC CASSEPSGISGEQFF
TRBJ1-6 NA TRBV3-1/TRBV3-2 many TGTGCCAGCAGCCAATCCTCGAATTCACCCCTCCACTTT CASSQSSNSPLHF
TRBJ2-7 NA TRBV20-1 few TGCAGTGCTAGAGATCTCTACGAGCAGTACTTC CSARDLYEQYF
TRBJ2-7 TRBD2 TRBV28 once TGTGCCAGCAGTCTAGGACTAGCGGGAGACCACGAGCAGTACTTC CASSLGLAGDHEQYF
TRBJ2-3 NA TRBV4-3 NA TGCGCCAGCAGCCAAGATCAGGCCGCCGGAGGTACGCAGTATTTT CASSQDQAAGGTQYF
TRBJ1-2 TRBD1 TRBV28 NA TGTGCCAGCAGTTTCACCGAGGGGACAGACTTCTCCAACTATGGCTACACCTTC CASSFTEGTDFSNYGYTF
TRBJ2-7 TRBD2 TRBV7-2 NA TGTGCCAGCAGCCCCGGCCCAGCGGGGGAATTCTACGAGCAGTACTTC CASSPGPAGEFYEQYF
TRBJ1-2 NA TRBV9 NA TGTGCCAGCAGCGTAGTCGCAGGAATGGACTATGGCTACACCTTC CASSVVAGMDYGYTF
TRBJ2-3 NA TRBV28 NA TGTGCCAGCAGCCTACTAGGGGATACGCAGTATTTT CASSLLGDTQYF
TRBJ2-3 TRBD2 TRBV4-3 once TGCGCCAGCAGCCAAGATAGCCAGGGGGCCGGACTAGCGGGGGGGAGGACAGATACGCAGTATTTT CASSQDSQGAGLAGGRTDTQYF
TRBJ2-3 NA TRBV5-4 NA TGTGCCAGCAGCTCAAGACAGAGAAGCACAGATACGCAGTATTTT CASSSRQRSTDTQYF
TRBJ2-7 NA TRBV24-1 NA TGTGCCACCAGTGACCACAACAAGCAGTACTTC CATSDHNKQYF
TRBJ2-3 TRBD2 TRBV28 once TGTGCCAGCAGTTCCTCAACCCGACTAGCGGGATCCACAGATACGCAGTATTTT CASSSSTRLAGSTDTQYF
TRBJ2-1 TRBD2 TRBV7-8 once TGTGCCAGCAGCTTAGTACTAGCGGGAGGCAGTGAGCAGTTCTTC CASSLVLAGGSEQFF
TRBJ2-7 NA TRBV6-4 NA TGTGCCAGCAGTGACCCGCCGTTTTTGCCAGATTACGAGCAGTACTTC CASSDPPFLPDYEQYF
TRBJ1-2 NA TRBV30 NA TGTGCCTGGGTGAGGGGAGGCGGTTCAGGCTACACCTTC CAWVRGGGSGYTF
TRBJ2-7 NA TRBV6-5 once TGTGCCAGCAGGGCCGGGTCCCCTCCCTACGAGCAGTACTTC CASRAGSPPYEQYF
TRBJ2-5 NA TRBV28 NA TGTGCCAGCAGTAGTTTACAGTTTAAAGGAGAGACCCAGTACTTC CASSSLQFKGETQYF
TRBJ2-4 NA TRBV6-5 NA TGTGCCAGCAGTCCCCCCGGGGCCAAAAACATTCAGTACTTC CASSPPGAKNIQYF
TRBJ2-2 TRBD1 TRBV5-1 NA TGCGCCAGCAGCCTAGGGACAGGGGGGACCGGGGAGCTGTTTTTT CASSLGTGGTGELFF
TRBJ1-1 NA TRBV3-1/TRBV3-2 NA TGTGCCAGCAGCCCTCGCGGGGCGAACACTGAAGCTTTCTTT CASSPRGANTEAFF
TRBJ2-3 NA TRBV29-1 NA TGCAGCGTTGAAAGGCGAGCGGATACGCAGTATTTT CSVERRADTQYF
TRBJ2-7 TRBD2 TRBV19 few TGTGCCAGTAGCCGGGGGGGGCCTGCTTACGAGCAGTACTTC CASSRGGPAYEQYF
TRBJ1-3 NA TRBV5-1 NA TGCGCCAGCAGTACCACAGGCGACTCTGGAAACACCATATATTTT CASSTTGDSGNTIYF
TRBJ1-1 NA TRBV4-1 NA TGCGCCAGCAGCCAAGATCCAGGGGCTGAAGCTTTCTTT CASSQDPGAEAFF
TRBJ2-5 TRBD2 TRBV7-2 NA TGTGCCAGCAGCGCCTTAGGGACTAGGGCGACCCAGTACTTC CASSALGTRATQYF
TRBJ1-5 TRBD1 TRBV6-1 NA TGTGCCAGCAGTGGAGGGAGGACAGGGGGCTGGCAGCCCCAGCATTTT CASSGGRTGGWQPQHF
TRBJ2-2 NA TRBV5-8 NA TGTGCCAGCAGCCCCTATCGCAGGGCTCCCACCGGGGAGCTGTTTTTT CASSPYRRAPTGELFF
TRBJ1-3 NA TRBV5-6 NA TGTGCCAGCAGCTTGGACAGGGTGAACACCATATATTTT CASSLDRVNTIYF